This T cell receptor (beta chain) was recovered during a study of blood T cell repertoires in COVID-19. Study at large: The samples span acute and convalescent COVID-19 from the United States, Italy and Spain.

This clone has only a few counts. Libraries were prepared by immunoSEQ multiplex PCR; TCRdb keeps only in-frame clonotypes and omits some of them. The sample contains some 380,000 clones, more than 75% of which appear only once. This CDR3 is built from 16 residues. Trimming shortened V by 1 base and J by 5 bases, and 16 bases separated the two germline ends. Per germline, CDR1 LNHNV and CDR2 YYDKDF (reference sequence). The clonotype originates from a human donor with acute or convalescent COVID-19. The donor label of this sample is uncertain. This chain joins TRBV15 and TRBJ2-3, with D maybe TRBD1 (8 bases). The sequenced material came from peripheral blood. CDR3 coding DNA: TGTGCCACCAGCAGAGCCGGACAGGGAGGGCGAGATACGCAGTATTTT. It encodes CATSRAGQGGRDTQYF.